The 20 T cell receptor beta chains below were found in one sample sequenced in a study of T cells after yellow fever vaccination. TCRdb re-derived calls from the 5' RACE reads in MiXCR, one entry per CDR3 protein. The sample has hundreds of thousands of distinct CDR3 sequences, over 15% seen once. The source was PBMCs, collected 15 days after the yellow fever booster vaccination. Source of these receptors: a man younger than 45 who received the YFV17D yellow fever vaccine.

This chain links TRBV28 with TRBJ2-5; 10 bases are a match to TRBD2. J was trimmed by 7 bases and V by 2 bases; bases with no gene match: 10. The CDR3 has 16 amino acids. Germline V gene lookup returns CDR1 MDHEN and CDR2 SYDVKM. The CDR3 coding sequence is TGTGCCAGCAGTTTAGTCACTAGCGGGACTGAACGGACCCAGTACTTC. Its translation: CASSLVTSGTERTQYF.

This clonotype has a handful of counts. This chain connects TRBV19 to TRBJ2-1; D perhaps matches TRBD2 (6 bases). The germline gives CDR1 LNHDA, CDR2 SQIVND (reference sequence). V was shortened by 8 bases and J by 2 bases, with 13 bases between the two germline ends. CDR3 length equals 14 residues. The CDR3 loop reads CASALGRPYNEQFF. The CDR3 DNA follows: TGTGCCAGTGCCCTCGGGAGACCCTACAATGAGCAGTTCTTC.

This rearrangement joins TRBV7-8 to TRBJ1-4; maybe TRBD1 (5 bases). The V gene lost 5 bases and the J gene lost 8 bases, with 15 bases spanning the gap. The length of the CDR3 is 14 residues. Germline CDR1 is SGHVS and CDR2 is FQNEAQ. In nucleotides, the CDR3 is TGTGCCAGCAGCGCCGGCACGTGGGGGGAAAAACTGTTTTTT. This translates into CASSAGTWGEKLFF.

The chain has TRBV5-5 and TRBJ2-1, with TRBD2 matching 7 bases. Germline CDR1 and CDR2: SGHKS and YYEKEE (reference sequence). V trimming: 2 bases; J trimming: 8 bases; junction bases outside the gene matches: 10. The CDR3 is 15 residues long. CDR3 region: CASSLGDYTLDEQFF. The CDR3 region has the DNA TGTGCCAGCAGCTTAGGGGACTACACGTTAGATGAGCAGTTCTTC.

CDR3 DNA: TGCGCCAGCAGCCAGCTAGCGGGAGGGTACACCGGGGAGCTGTTTTTT. This codes for CASSQLAGGYTGELFF. This chain joins TRBV4-3 and TRBJ2-2; 12 bases map to TRBD2. J gave up 3 bases and V 3 bases, and 2 bases lay outside the gene matches. This CDR3 spans 16 amino acids. Germline values: CDR1 LGHNA, CDR2 YSLEER.

This clonotype has at least ten counts. V usage is TRBV2 and J usage is TRBJ2-1; 8 bases agree with TRBD2. The CDR3 is made up of 16 amino acids. CDR1 is SNHLY and CDR2 is FYNNEI in the germline V gene. V shed 2 bases and J 8 bases; nucleotides not matched to a gene: 11. The CDR3 reads CASSESLAGVIDEQFF. CDR3 nucleotide sequence: TGTGCCAGCAGTGAATCCCTAGCGGGTGTCATCGATGAGCAGTTCTTC.

This clonotype has ten or more counts. This chain joins TRBV20-1 and TRBJ2-7; D tentatively fits TRBD1 or TRBD2 (5 bases each). V lost 1 base, J lost 2 bases, and 6 bases lay in between. This CDR3 has 12 residues. Germline CDR1 DFQATT, CDR2 SNEGSKA (reference sequence). CDR3 loop: CSARGDPYEQYF. CDR3 coding DNA: TGCAGTGCTAGAGGGGACCCCTACGAGCAGTACTTC.

The V gene is TRBV20-1, the J gene TRBJ2-3; TRBD2 agrees at 9 bases. Germline trimming cut 5 bases from V and 4 bases from J; bases unmatched to any gene: 4. The CDR3 runs to 13 residues. Germline loops: CDR1 DFQATT, CDR2 SNEGSKA (reference sequence). CDR3 DNA sequence: TGCAGTGCTTTAGCGGGAGTAGCAGATACGCAGTATTTT. Its translation: CSALAGVADTQYF.

The chain is built from TRBV7-2 and TRBJ2-1, with D maybe TRBD1 (5 bases). The CDR3 contains 15 residues. The V gene's germline CDR1 is SGHTA and CDR2 FQGNSA. V was shortened by 4 bases and J by 10 bases, with 20 bases between the two germline ends. The CDR3 region has the DNA TGTGCCAGCAGCTCAGGTGGGGCGGTCATGGGGGAGCAGTTCTTC. This codes for CASSSGGAVMGEQFF.

V gene TRBV11-2 combines with J gene TRBJ2-3; 8 bases fit TRBD2. With V trimmed by 2 bases and J by 1 base, 11 bases remained unmatched. Germline values: CDR1 SGHAT, CDR2 FQNNGV. The CDR3 sequence is 18 residues long. The CDR3 DNA sequence: TGTGCCAGCAGCTTAAGGGCGAGCGGGAGTTTTGGCACAGATACGCAGTATTTT. It is translated as CASSLRASGSFGTDTQYF.

This chain uses TRBV5-5 with TRBJ2-2, with D uncertain. The CDR3 is 14 amino acids. Per germline, CDR1 SGHKS and CDR2 YYEKEE (reference sequence). V shed 1 base and J shed 1 base, with 5 bases lying between them. DNA of the CDR3: TGTGCCAGCAGCTTGTGGGAGAACACCGGGGAGCTGTTTTTT. Its translation is CASSLWENTGELFF. Together with reference TRBV5-5 and TRBJ2-2, the CDR3 gives the full variable domain: DAGVTQSPTHLIKTRGQQVTLRCSPISGHKSVSWYQQVLGQGPQFIFQYYEKEERGRGNFPDRFSARQFPNYSSELNVNALLLGDSALYLCASSLWENTGELFFGEGSRLTVL.

This clonotype was detected a few times. The chain joins TRBV7-2 to TRBJ1-1; 7 nucleotides match TRBD1. This CDR3 is built from 13 residues. Unmatched junction bases numbered 4, after V lost 6 bases and J lost 3 bases. Germline assignment: CDR1 SGHTA and CDR2 FQGNSA. CDR3 region: CASRAGGHTEAFF. As DNA, the CDR3 is TGTGCCAGCAGGGCAGGGGGACACACTGAAGCTTTCTTT.

This sequence joins TRBV7-3 and TRBJ2-1, with unresolved D. Germline V gives CDR1 SGHTA, CDR2 FQGTGA. V was shortened by 4 bases and J by 8 bases, with 24 bases between the two germline ends. This CDR3 comprises 17 residues. The CDR3 protein is CASSSLSPASHAHEQFF. The CDR3 nucleotides are TGTGCCAGCAGCTCACTTTCTCCGGCCTCCCACGCGCATGAGCAGTTCTTC. The full variable domain, rest sourced from reference TRBV7-3 and TRBJ2-1, is GAGVSQTPSNKVTEKGKYVELRCDPISGHTALYWYRQSLGQGPEFLIYFQGTGAADDSGLPNDRFFAVRPEGSVSTLKIQRTERGDSAVYLCASSSLSPASHAHEQFFGPGTRLTVL.

V and J are TRBV20-1 and TRBJ1-2; D remains ambiguous. V was shortened by 5 bases and J by 2 bases, with 6 bases between the two germline ends. Germline V lookup: CDR1 DFQATT, CDR2 SNEGSKA (reference sequence). The length of the CDR3 is 11 residues. The CDR3 is CSADLNYGYTF. In nucleotides, the CDR3 is TGCAGTGCTGACCTAAACTATGGCTACACCTTC.

V usage is TRBV2 and J usage is TRBJ2-5, with TRBD1 matching 11 bases. The CDR3 spans 15 residues. V lost 10 bases to trimming and J lost 4 bases; unmatched junction nucleotides: 11. Germline V gives CDR1 SNHLY, CDR2 FYNNEI. CDR3 nucleotides: TGTGCCACCCTGGGACAGGGGGAGTTTGGAGAGACCCAGTACTTC. This translates into CATLGQGEFGETQYF.

The gene calls are TRBV10-3 and TRBJ2-3; TRBD2 agrees at 8 bases. The CDR3 runs to 16 residues. Germline trimming cut 0 bases from V and 4 bases from J; bases unmatched to any gene: 6. Germline V gives CDR1 ENHRY, CDR2 SYGVKD. This chain's CDR3 is CAISESERELADTQYF. DNA of the CDR3: TGTGCCATCAGTGAGTCGGAGCGGGAGCTTGCAGATACGCAGTATTTT.

The chain's CDR3 is CASSKRTGDTEAFF. As DNA, the CDR3 is TGTGCCAGCAGCAAGCGCACAGGGGACACTGAAGCTTTCTTT. This chain uses TRBV3-1 with TRBJ1-1, with TRBD1 matching over 7 bases. The CDR3 covers 14 residues. V shed 5 bases and J 3 bases; nucleotides not matched to a gene: 6. CDR1 and CDR2 from the germline V gene are LGHDT and YNNKEL (reference sequence).

The gene calls are TRBV7-2 and TRBJ2-1; the D is unclear. Germline CDR1 and CDR2: SGHTA and FQGNSA. V was trimmed by 4 bases and J by 6 bases, leaving 13 bases between them. The CDR3 length is 14 residues. The DNA for the CDR3 is TGTGCCAGCAGCTCCTTTTTGGGTGGCAATGAGCAGTTCTTC. Residues: CASSSFLGGNEQFF. Complete variable domain (other parts from reference TRBV7-2 and TRBJ2-1): GAGVSQSPSNKVTEKGKDVELRCDPISGHTALYWYRQSLGQGLEFLIYFQGNSAPDKSGLPSDRFSAERTGGSVSTLTIQRTQQEDSAVYLCASSSFLGGNEQFFGPGTRLTVL.

This rearrangement joins TRBV10-3 to TRBJ2-3; 11 nucleotides align to TRBD2. V gave up 5 bases and J gave up 4 bases; unmatched junction bases: 2. The CDR3 loop spans 14 amino acids. Germline CDR1 and CDR2: ENHRY and SYGVKD. The DNA of the CDR3 is TGTGCCATCAGTCTAGCGGGAGGCCCAGATACGCAGTATTTT. Its translation: CAISLAGGPDTQYF.

V gene TRBV7-2 combines with J gene TRBJ1-5; TRBD1 matches 7 bases. CDR3 length equals 14 residues. The V gene's germline CDR1 is SGHTA and CDR2 FQGNSA. V was clipped by 3 bases and J by 4 bases; unmatched bases: 3. The CDR3 bases are TGTGCCAGCAGCTTGATGACAGGGAATCAGCCCCAGCATTTT. Protein sequence: CASSLMTGNQPQHF. Variable domain in full (rest from reference TRBV7-2 and TRBJ1-5): GAGVSQSPSNKVTEKGKDVELRCDPISGHTALYWYRQSLGQGLEFLIYFQGNSAPDKSGLPSDRFSAERTGGSVSTLTIQRTQQEDSAVYLCASSLMTGNQPQHFGDGTRLSIL.